This entry lists 14 T cell receptor beta chains sequenced from one sample in a study of T cells after yellow fever vaccination. TCRdb reprocessed the 5' RACE reads with MiXCR, giving one entry per CDR3 protein. The table has about 430,000 distinct CDR3 sequences, 18% seen once; the top ten hold about 18%. Source: PBMCs, taken before the yellow fever booster vaccination. These receptor sequences come from a man aged 18 to 29 who received the YFV17D yellow fever vaccine.

Only a few counts were recorded for this clonotype. The chain links TRBV5-1 to TRBJ2-2; D is unresolved. The CDR3 spans 14 residues. Trimming removed 0 bases at V and 4 bases at J, with 7 bases between. In germline, CDR1 is SGHRS, CDR2 YFSETQ. The CDR3 protein is CASSLVSGTGELFF. For the CDR3, the DNA is TGCGCCAGCAGCTTGGTCTCGGGCACCGGGGAGCTGTTTTTT.

This clonotype was picked up a small number of times. This chain joins TRBV10-3 and TRBJ2-5; D is perhaps TRBD2 (5 bases). V was cut by 3 bases and J by 4 bases, with 12 bases left in between. The CDR3 is 14 amino acids. The germline CDR1 and CDR2 sequences are ENHRY and SYGVKD. The CDR3 here is CAISDSGSPETQYF. The CDR3 bases are TGTGCCATCAGTGATTCGGGGAGTCCAGAGACCCAGTACTTC.

The CDR3 region is CASSQGQQETQYF. In nucleotides, the CDR3 is TGTGCCAGCAGCCAAGGACAGCAAGAGACCCAGTACTTC. The chain is built from TRBV4-2 and TRBJ2-5, with a weak D call TRBD1 (5 bases). This CDR3 spans 13 amino acids. V dropped 1 base and J dropped 2 bases, with 5 bases sitting between them. Germline values: CDR1 LGHNA, CDR2 YNFKEQ.

The gene calls are TRBV7-2 and TRBJ1-5, with D perhaps matching TRBD1 (5 bases). The length of the CDR3 is 16 residues. In germline, CDR1 is SGHTA, CDR2 FQGNSA. V dropped 1 base and J dropped 7 bases, with 17 bases sitting between them. DNA for the CDR3: TGTGCCAGCAGCTTAGACCCAGGGATTGGGGGGCAGCCCCAGCATTTT. As protein: CASSLDPGIGGQPQHF.

The rearrangement joins TRBV5-1 to TRBJ2-7; 7 bases map to TRBD2. Trimming took 4 bases from V and 1 from J; bases not matched to a gene: 14. Germline values: CDR1 SGHRS, CDR2 YFSETQ. The length of the CDR3 is 17 residues. The CDR3 coding sequence is TGCGCCAGCAGCGACCCTCTTGGTGCGGGGGTGTCCTACGAGCAGTACGTC. It encodes CASSDPLGAGVSYEQYV.

The chain recombines TRBV7-9 with TRBJ1-1, with D unresolved. Per germline, CDR1 SEHNR and CDR2 FQNEAQ (reference sequence). V lost 2 bases and J 11 bases, leaving 15 bases between the germline ends. CDR3 length: 13 amino acids. This CDR3 is CASSLQDFIGAFF. CDR3 nucleotides: TGTGCCAGCAGCTTACAGGATTTCATTGGGGCTTTCTTT.

This chain connects TRBV6-6 to TRBJ2-7; 7 bases align to TRBD1. The germline V gene has CDR1 MNHNY and CDR2 SVGAGI (reference sequence). The V gene end was trimmed by 6 bases and the J gene end by 5 bases; junction bases not matched to a gene: 7. This CDR3 comprises 13 residues. CDR3 sequence reads: CASRPTGVDEQYV. The CDR3 nucleotides read TGTGCCAGCAGACCTACAGGGGTGGACGAGCAGTACGTC.

This clonotype was observed many times. The chain joins TRBV6-5 to TRBJ1-1; no clear D gene. CDR1 is MNHEY and CDR2 is SVGAGI in the germline V gene. The CDR3 totals 14 residues. Trimming pared 6 bases from V and 1 base from J, leaving 12 bases between. The CDR3 nucleotides are TGTGCCAGCAGCCCCCTCCGGAAGAACACTGAAGCTTTCTTT. The encoded protein is CASSPLRKNTEAFF.

The V gene is TRBV3-1, the J gene TRBJ1-6, with a tentative D call TRBD1 (5 bases). This CDR3 is built from 15 residues. CDR1 LGHDT and CDR2 YNNKEL come from the germline V gene (reference sequence). V lost 1 base to trimming and J lost 13 bases, with 17 bases between them. The chain's CDR3 is CASSQGVGGVVPLHF. The CDR3 nucleotides are TGTGCCAGCAGCCAAGGAGTTGGAGGGGTCGTCCCCCTCCACTTT.

V gene TRBV5-5 combines with J gene TRBJ1-1; D is uncertain. The CDR3 is 14 amino acids. V gave up 4 bases and J gave up 1 base, with 11 bases separating them. Germline V lookup: CDR1 SGHKS, CDR2 YYEKEE (reference sequence). The CDR3: CASSTYDGNTEAFF. DNA for the CDR3: TGTGCCAGCAGCACCTATGACGGGAACACTGAAGCTTTCTTT.

Only a few counts were recorded for this clonotype. The V call is TRBV5-1, the J call TRBJ2-3, with D tentatively TRBD2 (6 bases). The CDR3 has 17 residues. In germline, CDR1 is SGHRS, CDR2 YFSETQ. V shed 1 base and J shed 6 bases, with 21 bases lying between them. As DNA, the CDR3 is TGCGCCAGCAGCTTGCCCGAACCGGGAGCTACGGTGGATACGCAGTATTTT. Translated: CASSLPEPGATVDTQYF.

This clonotype showed up just a few times. The rearrangement uses TRBV5-1 and TRBJ1-1, with a weak D call TRBD1 (5 bases). The CDR3 spans 14 residues. Trimming shortened V by 4 bases and J by 1 base, and 11 bases separated the two germline ends. The V gene's germline CDR1 is SGHRS and CDR2 YFSETQ. This chain's CDR3 is CASSRGTPNTEAFF. The CDR3 region has the DNA TGCGCCAGCAGCCGGGGCACACCGAACACTGAAGCTTTCTTT.

The rearrangement uses TRBV5-1 and TRBJ1-1, with D perhaps matching TRBD1 (6 bases). V shed 5 bases and J shed 0 bases, with 14 bases lying between them. The CDR3 is made up of 15 amino acids. Germline loops: CDR1 SGHRS, CDR2 YFSETQ. CDR3 coding DNA: TGCGCCAGCAGAGGCAGGGGCTCCATGAACACTGAAGCTTTCTTT. Translating gives CASRGRGSMNTEAFF.

The V and J genes are TRBV6-5 and TRBJ2-4; perhaps TRBD1 as D (5 bases). Germline lookup yields CDR1 MNHEY and CDR2 SVGAGI. The V and J ends lost 0 bases and 1 base respectively, with 7 bases between them. The CDR3 has 15 residues. The CDR3, as DNA: TGTGCCAGCAGTTACTCAGGGGTTGCCAAAAACATTCAGTACTTC. It codes for CASSYSGVAKNIQYF.